This is a list of T cell receptor beta chains from one sample in a study of T cell responses to AZD1222 COVID-19 vaccine. Assay: immunoSEQ multiplex PCR; the TCRdb copy retains only in-frame clones and omits some. The sample consists of over 95,000 clones, around 87% of them appearing once. Sequenced here: peripheral blood, sampled on day 0 of AZD1222 vaccination. These receptors were obtained from an adult in good health. The conserved cysteine and the conserved F or W are not part of the CDR3 here.

v_call	cdr3_length	j_call	cdr3_aa
TRBV7-2	12	TRBJ1-5	ASSGQGGNQPQH
TRBV7-2	13	TRBJ2-2	ASSFGGANTGELF
TRBV6-5	12	TRBJ2-7	ASSSFLAHYEQY
TRBV7-9	13	TRBJ1-4	ASSLETGSFEKLF
TRBV9	12	TRBJ2-2	ASSVGTDSGRLF
TRBV28	12	TRBJ1-2	ASSYLGTSYGYT
TRBV30	12	TRBJ2-5	AWSVGVSGETQY
TRBV28	12	TRBJ2-5	ASSLHVTRETQY
TRBV7-8	13	TRBJ1-3	ASSPGRFSGNTIY
TRBV24-1	11	TRBJ1-2	ATSRDTYYGYT
TRBV19	12	TRBJ1-1	ASSLPPPSPEAF
TRBV12-3/TRBV12-4	9	TRBJ2-1	ASSGYNEQF
TRBV20-1	9	TRBJ2-1	SASYHNEQF
TRBV2	13	TRBJ1-2	ASSEWAGGEDGYT
TRBV7-9	13	TRBJ2-5	ASSLGSGQSETQY
TRBV6-5	10	TRBJ2-7	ASRTGGREQY
TRBV5-6	14	TRBJ2-7	ASSAQTSGRSYEQY
TRBV3-1/TRBV3-2	12	TRBJ2-5	ASSQRGGQETQY
TRBV18	10	TRBJ2-7	ASSPRGAEQY
TRBV11-2	12	TRBJ1-2	ASSLATVGYGYT
TRBV3-1/TRBV3-2	14	TRBJ2-5	ASSLRLGGRTETQY
TRBV9	14	TRBJ2-3	ASSRGRGGITDTQY
TRBV15	13	TRBJ2-7	ATSRGGSSSYEQC
TRBV7-2	12	TRBJ2-5	ASSSPDRAETQY
TRBV10-3	13	TRBJ2-3	AISESGGGTDTQY
TRBV5-4	12	TRBJ2-3	ASTERLGADTQY
TRBV5-8	12	TRBJ1-5	ASSLGSAGQPQH
TRBV21-1	10	TRBJ2-2	ASSKLTGELF
TRBV10-2	11	TRBJ2-7	ASSEIANYEQY
TRBV28	10	TRBJ1-5	ASSLIAQPQH
TRBV4-3	13	TRBJ2-7	ASSREWDFSYEQY
TRBV4-3	12	TRBJ1-2	ASSQDDGVNGYT
TRBV5-1	12	TRBJ1-2	ASSFGGGGYGYT
TRBV3-1/TRBV3-2	10	TRBJ1-5	ASSQGGQPQH
TRBV5-6	12	TRBJ2-1	ASSYGGSHNEQF
TRBV15	12	TRBJ2-1	ATSRSIRLPEQF
TRBV20-1	10	TRBJ2-1	SASQQGDEQF
TRBV5-4	12	TRBJ2-3	ASSSGLARDTQY
TRBV6-5	12	TRBJ1-5	ASTGGGDVQPQH
TRBV6-5	12	TRBJ1-4	ASSLPLKEEKLF
TRBV27	18	TRBJ2-1	ASSFRSGAQGAQYHNEQF
TRBV3-1/TRBV3-2	16	TRBJ2-3	ASSQVLTRDFPTDTQY
TRBV19	12	TRBJ1-3	ASSSGTPGGTIY
TRBV28	12	TRBJ1-6	ASRRTGDYSPLH
TRBV4-3	16	TRBJ2-7	ASSQVMSAVESSYEQY
TRBV7-8	10	TRBJ2-7	ASSLLGVEQY
TRBV6-2/TRBV6-3	13	TRBJ1-1	ASSHHSTGDTEAF
TRBV11-2	13	TRBJ1-1	ASSGRGSGNTEAF
TRBV7-3	11	TRBJ2-7	ASSANDREEQY
TRBV3-1/TRBV3-2	13	TRBJ1-2	ASSQLDRYNYGYT
TRBV2	13	TRBJ1-5	ASRGGRARNQPQH
TRBV9	12	TRBJ1-2	ASSGTGNLDGYT
TRBV29-1	15	TRBJ2-1	SVELGLAATPYNEQF
TRBV11-1	13	TRBJ2-5	ASSPGTSGKETQY
TRBV6-1	13	TRBJ1-4	ASSEEHRRNEKLF
TRBV6-5	12	TRBJ1-1	ASSYSYSGTEAF
TRBV2	13	TRBJ1-4	ASSGAGTGGEKLF
TRBV7-2	12	TRBJ2-2	ASSTTWDSGELF
TRBV9	12	TRBJ2-7	ASSVSSGRVEQY